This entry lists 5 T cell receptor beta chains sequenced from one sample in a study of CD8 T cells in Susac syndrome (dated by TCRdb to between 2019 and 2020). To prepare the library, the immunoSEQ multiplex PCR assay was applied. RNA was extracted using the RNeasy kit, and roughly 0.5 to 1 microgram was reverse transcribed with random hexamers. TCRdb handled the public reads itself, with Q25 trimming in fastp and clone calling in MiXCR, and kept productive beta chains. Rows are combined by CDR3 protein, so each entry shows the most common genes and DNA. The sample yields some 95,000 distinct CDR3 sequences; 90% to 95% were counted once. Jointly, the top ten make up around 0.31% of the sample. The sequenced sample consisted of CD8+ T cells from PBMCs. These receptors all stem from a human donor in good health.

This chain's CDR3 is CASTWTGGLNEQFF. DNA for the CDR3: TGTGCCAGCACTTGGACAGGGGGATTAAATGAGCAGTTCTTC. This sequence joins TRBV6-5 and TRBJ2-1; TRBD1 matches at 10 bases. J was trimmed by 7 bases and V by 7 bases; bases with no gene match: 7. This CDR3 has 14 residues. The germline V gene encodes CDR1 MNHEY and CDR2 SVGAGI.

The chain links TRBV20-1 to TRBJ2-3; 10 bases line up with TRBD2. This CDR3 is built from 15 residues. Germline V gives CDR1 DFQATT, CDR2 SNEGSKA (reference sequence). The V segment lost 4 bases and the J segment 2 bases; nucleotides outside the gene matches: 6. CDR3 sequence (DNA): TGCAGTGCTACGACGACTAGCGGGTACACAGATACGCAGTATTTT. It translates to CSATTTSGYTDTQYF.

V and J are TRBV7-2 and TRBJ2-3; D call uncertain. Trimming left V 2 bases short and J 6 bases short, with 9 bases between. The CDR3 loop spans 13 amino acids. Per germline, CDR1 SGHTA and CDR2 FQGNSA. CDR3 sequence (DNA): TGTGCCAGCAGCTTACCTCCTTTCGATACGCAGTATTTT. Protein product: CASSLPPFDTQYF.

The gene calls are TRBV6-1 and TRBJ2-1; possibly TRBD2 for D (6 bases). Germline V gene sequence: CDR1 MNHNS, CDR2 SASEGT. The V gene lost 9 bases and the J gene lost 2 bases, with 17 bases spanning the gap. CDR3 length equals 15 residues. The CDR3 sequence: CASARSEGTYNEQFF. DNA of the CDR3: TGTGCCAGTGCGCGTTCGGAGGGGACCTACAATGAGCAGTTCTTC.

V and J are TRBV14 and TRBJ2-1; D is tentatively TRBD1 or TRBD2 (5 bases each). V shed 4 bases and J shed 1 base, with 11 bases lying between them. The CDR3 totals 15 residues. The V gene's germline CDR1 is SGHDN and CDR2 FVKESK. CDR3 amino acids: CASSRPGSSYNEQFF. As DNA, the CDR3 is TGTGCCAGCAGCCGCCCAGGGAGTTCCTACAATGAGCAGTTCTTC.